This T cell receptor beta chain was retrieved from a study of blood T cell repertoires in COVID-19. Study at large: Spain, Italy and the United States supplied samples that represented acute and convalescent COVID-19. Nucleic acid was either cDNA or gDNA, and it came from T cells, B-cell-depleted T cells, or PBMCs.

Here immunoSEQ multiplex PCR was the method, and the copy in TCRdb shows in-frame clones only, minus some. The repertoire holds 200,000 to 300,000 clones, with 82% as singletons. Deletions cut 3 bases from V and 6 bases from J, with 9 bases between. Germline loops: CDR1 LGHDT, CDR2 YNNKEL (reference sequence). This CDR3 is built from 13 residues. The clonotype comes from a woman of 80 years or more with acute or convalescent COVID-19. J is TRBJ2-1 and V is TRBV3-1 (or the pseudogene TRBV3-2), with D tentatively TRBD2 (5 bases). Sequencing used peripheral blood. CDR3 DNA: TGTGCCAGCAGCCATTCGGGAATCAATGAGCAGTTCTTC. It encodes CASSHSGINEQFF.